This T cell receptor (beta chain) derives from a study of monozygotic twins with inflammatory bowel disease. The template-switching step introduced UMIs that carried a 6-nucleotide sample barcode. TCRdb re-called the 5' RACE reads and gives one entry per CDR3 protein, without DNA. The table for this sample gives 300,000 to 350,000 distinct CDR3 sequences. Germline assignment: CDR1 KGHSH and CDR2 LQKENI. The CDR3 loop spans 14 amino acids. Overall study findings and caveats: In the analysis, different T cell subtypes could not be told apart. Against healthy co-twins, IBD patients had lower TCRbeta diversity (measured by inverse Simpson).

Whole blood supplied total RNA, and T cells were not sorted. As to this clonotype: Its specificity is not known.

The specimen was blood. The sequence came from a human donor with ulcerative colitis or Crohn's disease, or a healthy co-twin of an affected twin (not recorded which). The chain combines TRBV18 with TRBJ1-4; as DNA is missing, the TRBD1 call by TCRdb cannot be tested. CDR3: CASSPQGGSEKLFF.